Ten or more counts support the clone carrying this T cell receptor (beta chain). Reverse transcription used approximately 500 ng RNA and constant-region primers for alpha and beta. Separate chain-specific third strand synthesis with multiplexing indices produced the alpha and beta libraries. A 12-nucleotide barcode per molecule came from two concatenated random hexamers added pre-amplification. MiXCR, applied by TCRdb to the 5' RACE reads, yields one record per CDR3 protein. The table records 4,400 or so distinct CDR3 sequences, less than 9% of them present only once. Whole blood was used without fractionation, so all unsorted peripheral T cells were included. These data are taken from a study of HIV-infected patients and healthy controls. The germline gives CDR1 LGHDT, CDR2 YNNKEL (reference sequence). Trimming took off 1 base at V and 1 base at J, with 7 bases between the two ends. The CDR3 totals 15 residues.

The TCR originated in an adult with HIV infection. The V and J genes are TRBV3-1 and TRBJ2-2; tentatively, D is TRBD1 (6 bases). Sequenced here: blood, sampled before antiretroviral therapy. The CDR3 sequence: CASSQVRGNTGELFF. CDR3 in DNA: TGTGCCAGCAGCCAAGTCAGGGGGAACACCGGGGAGCTGTTTTTT.